Detailed here is one T cell receptor (beta chain). Its antigen is as yet unknown. The data were obtained in a study of regulatory T cells in long-lasting Graves disease. Regarding the study as a whole: Preferential use of TRBV28, TRBJ1-2 and TRBJ2-5 was seen in persistent disease.

Arm-PCR of CDR3 regions and iRepertoire HTBI primers were the basis on which TCR beta libraries were built. TCRdb reanalysed the multiplex PCR reads using MiXCR and keeps one entry per CDR3 protein. There are hundreds of thousands of distinct CDR3 sequences in the sample; 16% occur only once, and around 18% lies in the top ten. Germline CDR1 and CDR2: MNHEY and SMNVEV (reference sequence). The ends lost 1 base at V and 2 bases at J; junction bases unmatched: 6. CDR3 length: 16 residues. Time point meaning: newly diagnosed GD, antithyroid drugs for less than 3 months. Extracted RNA from PBMCs served as the source of the TCR library. These data also featured in a second study, about T cells in Graves' hyperthyroidism and ophthalmopathy. That work states: Patients counted as stable if ophthalmopathy did not develop within 18 months.

Specimen: peripheral blood mononuclear cells (PBMCs), collected at new diagnosis, from a patient treated with antithyroid drugs. The sequence derives from a woman in her twenties or thirties with Graves disease. The chain combines TRBV27 with TRBJ2-7; 9 bases match TRBD2. In nucleotides, the CDR3 is TGTGCCAGCAGTTTATTCCTAGCGGGAAAACCCTACGAGCAGTACTTC. Protein sequence: CASSLFLAGKPYEQYF.